These 29 T cell receptor beta chains were all obtained from the same sample, sequenced in a study of cytomegalovirus exposure and HLA in healthy donors. It was with 60 Vbeta and 13 Jbeta primers that the PCR ran. Data came from immunoSEQ multiplex PCR; TCRdb stores just in-frame clones and leaves some out. The top ten clones hold about 1.4% of a sample with over 50,000 clones, around 89% of them seen once. Sequencing used PBMCs. These receptors were taken from a man younger than 40 in good health and CMV-seropositive.

The gene calls are TRBV15 and TRBJ2-1, with 8 bases fitting TRBD2. The length of the CDR3 is 15 residues. Per the germline V gene, CDR1 is LNHNV and CDR2 is YYDKDF (reference sequence). V gave up 1 base and J gave up 6 bases; unmatched junction bases: 5. DNA of the CDR3: TGTGCCACCAGCAGAGGAGCGGGAGAATCCAATGAGCAGTTCTTC. Translation: CATSRGAGESNEQFF. The variable domain in full, completed from reference TRBV15 and TRBJ2-1, reads DAMVIQNPRYQVTQFGKPVTLSCSQTLNHNVMYWYQQKSSQAPKLLFHYYDKDFNNEADTPDNFQSRRPNTSFCFLDIRSPGLGDTAMYLCATSRGAGESNEQFFGPGTRLTVL.

About this clone: The junction departs from germline at one end; a sequencing error may be responsible. The chain links TRBV7-9 to TRBJ1-1; D gene unclear. The CDR3 is 11 amino acids. Germline V gene data show CDR1 as SEHNR and CDR2 as FQNEAQ (reference sequence). The CDR3 sequence is CSSSQMTEAFF. The DNA of the CDR3 is TGTTCCAGCAGTCAGATGACTGAAGCTTTCTTT.

The rearrangement uses TRBV5-6 and TRBJ2-7; D is unclear. The V and J ends lost 0 bases and 0 bases respectively, with 7 bases between them. The CDR3 is made up of 14 amino acids. Per the germline V gene, CDR1 is SGHDT and CDR2 is YYEEEE. CDR3 residues: CASSLGRSSYEQYF. The CDR3 DNA reads as TGTGCCAGCAGCTTGGGAAGGAGCTCCTACGAGCAGTACTTC.

The genes are TRBV6-1 and TRBJ1-2; D is perhaps TRBD1 (6 bases). This CDR3 has 12 amino acids. Germline V CDR1 and CDR2: MNHNS, SASEGT. The ends were cut back, 8 bases at V and 6 bases at J, with 13 bases in the middle. The CDR3 loop reads CASHIPGDGYTF. The DNA for the CDR3 is TGTGCCAGCCACATACCAGGGGATGGCTACACCTTC.

The V and J genes are TRBV7-2 and TRBJ2-1; TRBD2 matches 11 bases. Trimming took 6 bases from V and 4 from J; bases not matched to a gene: 5. Germline lookup yields CDR1 SGHTA and CDR2 FQGNSA. The length of the CDR3 is 15 residues. This CDR3 reads CASSSRLAGYNEQFF. Here the CDR3 DNA reads TGTGCCAGCAGTTCCAGACTAGCGGGATACAATGAGCAGTTCTTC.

The chain links TRBV28 to TRBJ1-3, with 11 nucleotides matching TRBD1. Germline V lookup: CDR1 MDHEN, CDR2 SYDVKM. This CDR3 spans 17 amino acids. V shed 5 bases, J shed 5 bases, and the junction held 11 bases outside the gene matches. Written as DNA, the CDR3 is TGTGCCAGCAGTCAACCCCTCGGACAGGGGGCAAGAAACACCATATATTTT. This codes for CASSQPLGQGARNTIYF.

This clone has a handful of counts. This sequence joins TRBV30 and TRBJ2-7, with 7 bases fitting TRBD2. V gave up 0 bases and J gave up 1 base; unmatched junction bases: 3. Germline loops: CDR1 GTSNPN, CDR2 SVGIG (reference sequence). CDR3 length equals 14 residues. This chain's CDR3 is CAWSVWGGSYEQYF. In DNA, the CDR3 is TGTGCCTGGAGTGTATGGGGGGGGTCCTACGAGCAGTACTTC.

The V call is TRBV6-5, the J call TRBJ1-4; a possible D gene is TRBD1 (6 bases). Germline values: CDR1 MNHEY, CDR2 SVGAGI. V shed 5 bases and J shed 10 bases, with 11 bases lying between them. The CDR3 extends over 12 amino acids. The CDR3: CASSTQQGKLFF. The DNA for the CDR3 is TGTGCCAGCAGTACCCAACAGGGAAAACTGTTTTTT.

This clone has just one count. The V and J genes are TRBV6-5 and TRBJ2-7, with 10 nucleotides matching TRBD2. This CDR3 comprises 14 residues. Germline CDR1 reads MNHEY; CDR2 reads SVGAGI. J was trimmed by 7 bases and V by 2 bases; bases with no gene match: 5. The CDR3 nucleotides are TGTGCCAGCAGTTACGTGGGACTAGCGAGGGAGCAGTACTTC. Protein product: CASSYVGLAREQYF.

V is TRBV19 and J is TRBJ2-1; 8 bases match TRBD2. The J segment lost 7 bases and the V segment lost 5 bases, leaving 16 bases of the junction unmatched. The CDR3 is made up of 17 amino acids. Germline loops: CDR1 LNHDA, CDR2 SQIVND (reference sequence). The CDR3 loop reads CASSSHRGAGGGNEQFF. CDR3 nucleotide sequence: TGTGCCAGTAGTTCCCATAGGGGGGCGGGAGGTGGAAATGAGCAGTTCTTC.

The chain couples TRBV11-2 to TRBJ1-2; 8 nucleotides align to TRBD1. This CDR3 contains 17 residues. Germline trimming cut 4 bases from V and 4 bases from J; bases unmatched to any gene: 14. The germline gives CDR1 SGHAT, CDR2 FQNNGV. This CDR3 reads CASSSRTGLGSSYGYTF. The CDR3 DNA follows: TGTGCCAGCAGCTCCCGGACAGGGTTGGGGAGTAGCTATGGCTACACCTTC.

V is TRBV28 and J is TRBJ1-4, with TRBD1 as a possible D gene (6 bases). The CDR3 is 16 residues long. Germline CDR1 MDHEN, CDR2 SYDVKM. V was pared by 3 bases and J by 3 bases, with 14 bases between. CDR3 sequence: CASSFAGGKANEKLFF. The CDR3, as DNA: TGTGCCAGCAGTTTTGCGGGGGGCAAAGCTAATGAAAAACTGTTTTTT.

This rearrangement joins TRBV6-5 to TRBJ2-7; D might be TRBD2 (5 bases). CDR1 MNHEY and CDR2 SVGAGI come from the germline V gene. The V gene lost 5 bases and the J gene lost 4 bases, with 9 bases spanning the gap. There are 12 residues in the CDR3. The chain's CDR3 is CASSLRGYEQYF. In nucleotides, the CDR3 is TGTGCCAGCAGTCTCCGGGGATACGAGCAGTACTTC.

This rearrangement joins TRBV29-1 to TRBJ2-1; 7 bases are shared with TRBD1. This CDR3 has 12 amino acids. CDR1 SQVTM and CDR2 ANQGSEA come from the germline V gene. The V segment lost 7 bases and the J segment 10 bases; nucleotides outside the gene matches: 10. CDR3 sequence (DNA): TGCAGCGAGCGACAGGGCATGGGGGAGCAGTTCTTC. Translating gives CSERQGMGEQFF.

This clone was seen once. The chain uses TRBV7-3 and TRBJ2-3; 7 bases agree with TRBD2. Unmatched junction bases numbered 8, after V lost 4 bases and J lost 4 bases. Germline V gives CDR1 SGHTA, CDR2 FQGTGA. This CDR3 comprises 15 residues. CDR3 region: CASSWDASGPDTQYF. CDR3 bases: TGTGCCAGCAGCTGGGATGCTAGCGGCCCAGATACGCAGTATTTT. Full variable domain (outside the CDR3, taken from reference TRBV7-3 and TRBJ2-3): GAGVSQTPSNKVTEKGKYVELRCDPISGHTALYWYRQSLGQGPEFLIYFQGTGAADDSGLPNDRFFAVRPEGSVSTLKIQRTERGDSAVYLCASSWDASGPDTQYFGPGTRLTVL.

V usage is TRBV6-5 and J usage is TRBJ1-6, with 8 bases aligning to TRBD1. This CDR3 is built from 13 residues. Germline values: CDR1 MNHEY, CDR2 SVGAGI. Trimming removed 5 bases from V and 7 bases from J; junction bases left unmatched: 1. CDR3 amino acids: CASSRDRNSPLHF. DNA of the CDR3: TGTGCCAGCAGTCGGGACAGGAATTCACCCCTCCACTTT.

V is TRBV11-2 and J is TRBJ1-2; D gene uncertain. CDR3 size: 12 residues. Trimming took 6 bases from V and 6 from J, leaving 11 bases between them. The germline V gene encodes CDR1 SGHAT and CDR2 FQNNGV. The CDR3 reads CASSREVDGYTF. The CDR3 nucleotides read TGTGCCAGCAGTCGAGAGGTAGATGGCTACACCTTC.

This chain links TRBV18 with TRBJ2-5; possible D gene TRBD1, 6 bases. CDR1 and CDR2 from the germline V gene are KGHSH and LQKENI. The CDR3 is made up of 14 amino acids. Trimming left V 4 bases short and J 5 bases short, with 14 bases between. The CDR3 here is CASSLRTEGETQYF. Written as DNA, the CDR3 is TGTGCCAGCTCACTGCGGACAGAGGGTGAGACCCAGTACTTC.

The chain couples TRBV7-2 to TRBJ1-2; no reliable D call. The V end was cut by 0 bases, the J end by 4 bases, with 9 bases between. The CDR3 extends over 14 amino acids. CDR1 is SGHTA and CDR2 is FQGNSA in the germline V gene. DNA of the CDR3: TGTGCCAGCAGCTTAGCTGGTCAGGTCTATGGCTACACCTTC. Translating gives CASSLAGQVYGYTF.

This rearrangement joins TRBV7-9 to TRBJ2-1, with TRBD2 matching 7 bases. CDR1 and CDR2 from the germline V gene are SEHNR and FQNEAQ (reference sequence). CDR3 length equals 15 residues. Trimming cost V 4 bases and J 4 bases; bases outside gene matches: 7. The CDR3 coding sequence is TGTGCCAGCAGCTGGGCGGGAGTGGGATACAATGAGCAGTTCTTC. Translating gives CASSWAGVGYNEQFF.

J is TRBJ2-1 and V is TRBV9; 8 bases agree with TRBD2. The ends lost 3 bases at V and 6 bases at J; junction bases unmatched: 5. The germline V gene encodes CDR1 SGDLS and CDR2 YYNGEE. The CDR3 sequence is 14 residues long. The CDR3 spells CASSDGLALNEQFF. CDR3 in DNA: TGTGCCAGCAGCGATGGACTAGCCCTCAATGAGCAGTTCTTC.

The chain employs TRBV29-1 and TRBJ1-1, with D hard to call. Germline V gene data show CDR1 as SQVTM and CDR2 as ANQGSEA. This CDR3 is built from 14 residues. The germline V and J ends were trimmed by 5 bases and 1 base, with 14 bases remaining between them. The CDR3 loop is CSVISTSRNTEAFF. The DNA of the CDR3 is TGCAGCGTTATTTCGACAAGCAGGAACACTGAAGCTTTCTTT. The full variable domain, rest sourced from reference TRBV29-1 and TRBJ1-1, is SAVISQKPSRDICQRGTSLTIQCQVDSQVTMMFWYRQQPGQSLTLIATANQGSEATYESGFVIDKFPISRPNLTFSTLTVSNMSPEDSSIYLCSVISTSRNTEAFFGQGTRLTVV.

This sequence joins TRBV4-1 and TRBJ1-4; 8 bases map to TRBD1. The CDR3 contains 17 residues. V gave up 3 bases and J gave up 3 bases; unmatched junction bases: 9. Germline CDR1 is MGHRA and CDR2 is YSYEKL. CDR3 nucleotides: TGCGCCAGCAGCCACCCAGGCAGGGGGCCGGCTAATGAAAAACTGTTTTTT. The encoded protein is CASSHPGRGPANEKLFF.

This chain uses TRBV19 with TRBJ1-4, with 9 bases fitting TRBD1. The CDR3 sequence is 15 residues long. Per germline, CDR1 LNHDA and CDR2 SQIVND (reference sequence). After removal of 5 bases from V and 8 bases from J, the junction contained 9 bases not matched to a gene. CDR3 sequence: CASSGGTGRKEKLFF. CDR3 in DNA: TGTGCCAGTAGTGGCGGGACAGGGCGTAAGGAAAAACTGTTTTTT.

The chain combines TRBV27 with TRBJ2-2, with a possible D match to TRBD2 (5 bases). This CDR3 is built from 17 residues. The germline V and J ends were trimmed by 1 base and 0 bases, with 12 bases remaining between them. CDR1 and CDR2 from the germline V gene are MNHEY and SMNVEV (reference sequence). The CDR3 DNA reads TGTGCCAGCAGTTTATTTACAGAGGGTTCGAACACCGGGGAGCTGTTTTTT. Translated: CASSLFTEGSNTGELFF.

This clone was observed a few times. The rearrangement joins TRBV28 to TRBJ2-7, with TRBD1 as a possible D gene (6 bases). The V gene lost 4 bases and the J gene lost 2 bases, with 18 bases spanning the gap. The V gene's germline CDR1 is MDHEN and CDR2 SYDVKM. CDR3 length equals 16 residues. CDR3 bases: TGTGCCAGCAGTTACCCCCCAGGGGCTTCCACCTACGAGCAGTACTTC. It is translated as CASSYPPGASTYEQYF.

The CDR3, as DNA: TGTGCCTGGAGTGAGGATCCGAGGGAAGGGAATGAGCAGTTCTTC. Translation gives CAWSEDPREGNEQFF. J is TRBJ2-1 and V is TRBV30; possible D gene TRBD2, 5 bases. The V and J ends lost 1 base and 7 bases respectively, with 17 bases between them. The CDR3 has 15 residues. Germline V gene lookup returns CDR1 GTSNPN and CDR2 SVGIG (reference sequence).

The rearrangement links TRBV5-1 to TRBJ2-3; D ambiguous. V lost 1 base and J 5 bases, leaving 14 bases between the germline ends. The V gene's germline CDR1 is SGHRS and CDR2 YFSETQ. There are 15 residues in the CDR3. Here the CDR3 DNA reads TGCGCCAGCAGCTTGCCTCCTGGAGAGGAAGATACGCAGTATTTT. Amino acid sequence: CASSLPPGEEDTQYF.

The chain is built from TRBV19 and TRBJ1-5, with D unclear. This CDR3 spans 14 amino acids. Germline V gene sequence: CDR1 LNHDA, CDR2 SQIVND (reference sequence). Deletions cut 4 bases from V and 4 bases from J, with 11 bases between. CDR3 sequence reads: CASSTRDRNQPQHF. The CDR3 DNA reads TGTGCCAGTAGTACGAGGGATCGGAATCAGCCCCAGCATTTT. Full variable domain (remainder filled in from reference TRBV19 and TRBJ1-5): DGGITQSPKYLFRKEGQNVTLSCEQNLNHDAMYWYRQDPGQGLRLIYYSQIVNDFQKGDIAEGYSVSREKKESFPLTVTSAQKNPTAFYLCASSTRDRNQPQHFGDGTRLSIL.